This T cell receptor (beta chain) emerged from a study of cytomegalovirus exposure and HLA in healthy donors. Of note for this clone: Its antigen is as yet unknown.

Assay: immunoSEQ multiplex PCR; the TCRdb copy retains only in-frame clones and omits some. This sample yields about 78,000 clones, of which about 96% are seen a single time; over 1.5% belongs to the top ten. Germline values: CDR1 SNHLY, CDR2 FYNNEI. The CDR3 has 13 amino acids. V shed 6 bases and J 6 bases; nucleotides not matched to a gene: 4. General study results and limits: Many donors carried some public TCRs, although rarity characterized most TCR sequences.

What was sequenced was PBMCs. The receptor was isolated from a man aged 18 to 30 in good health and CMV-seropositive. This rearrangement joins TRBV2 to TRBJ1-2; 10 bases fit TRBD1. CDR3 coding DNA: TGTGCCAGCAGGGGAGACAGGGGGCATGGCTACACCTTC. This gives the protein CASRGDRGHGYTF.